Following are 25 T cell receptor beta chains from one sample sequenced in a study of shared clonotypes between healthy human individuals. Profiled with immunoSEQ multiplex PCR; TCRdb holds only in-frame clones, not every one. The sample gives nearly 500,000 clones, around 78% of which show up once; 10% to 15% is in the top ten. The source material was PBMCs. Every receptor here comes from a middle-aged woman in good health. Some clones in this sample may be carry-over from other donors' samples.

Concerning this clone: This sample includes further DNA sequences coding for the same CDR3. The V call is TRBV27, the J call TRBJ1-5, with unresolved D. The CDR3 extends over 16 amino acids. Trimming stripped 0 bases from V and 0 bases from J, with 9 bases between. Germline assignment: CDR1 MNHEY and CDR2 SMNVEV (reference sequence). CDR3 DNA sequence: TGTGCCAGCAGTTTATCTTGGAGGTATAGCAATCAGCCCCAGCATTTT. It is translated as CASSLSWRYSNQPQHF.

The CDR3 reads CASSNLAGETQYF. CDR3 coding DNA: TGTGCCAGCAGCAATCTAGCGGGAGAGACCCAGTACTTC. The chain combines TRBV28 with TRBJ2-5; 8 bases are a match to TRBD2. The trim removed 6 bases at V and 4 bases at J, leaving 4 bases unmatched. Germline V lookup: CDR1 MDHEN, CDR2 SYDVKM. The CDR3 is made up of 13 amino acids.

This clone was found a few times. The V and J genes are TRBV30 and TRBJ2-3; D may be TRBD1 or TRBD2 (5 bases each). Germline V gene sequence: CDR1 GTSNPN, CDR2 SVGIG (reference sequence). Trimming shortened V by 2 bases and J by 0 bases, and 9 bases separated the two germline ends. CDR3 length equals 14 residues. CDR3 sequence (DNA): TGTGCCTGGAGTCAGGGAGCCAGCACAGATACGCAGTATTTT. It yields the protein CAWSQGASTDTQYF.

This chain links TRBV6-1 with TRBJ1-1, with D hard to call. CDR1 and CDR2 from the germline V gene are MNHNS and SASEGT. The CDR3 is made up of 14 amino acids. V was trimmed by 1 base and J by 2 bases, leaving 8 bases between them. For the CDR3, the DNA is TGTGCCAGCAGTGAAGGGGTCATCAACACTGAAGCTTTCTTT. It yields the protein CASSEGVINTEAFF.

The chain uses TRBV29-1 and TRBJ2-7; tentatively, D is TRBD2 (7 bases). This CDR3 comprises 12 residues. Deletions cut 5 bases from V and 3 bases from J, with 11 bases between. Germline-derived CDR1 and CDR2 are SQVTM and ANQGSEA. The CDR3: CSVRGGLYEQYF. CDR3 sequence (DNA): TGCAGCGTTAGGGGGGGGCTCTACGAGCAGTACTTC.

This clone came up many times. V usage is TRBV25-1 and J usage is TRBJ1-4, with D tentatively TRBD1 (6 bases). The CDR3 runs 15 residues. Trimming left V 4 bases short and J 1 base short, with 10 bases between. CDR1 MGHDK and CDR2 SYGVNS come from the germline V gene. The CDR3 DNA sequence: TGTGCCAGCAGTGGCTACAGGGAAACTAATGAAAAACTGTTTTTT. This encodes CASSGYRETNEKLFF.

This chain connects TRBV19 to TRBJ1-2; 7 bases map to TRBD1. CDR1 LNHDA and CDR2 SQIVND come from the germline V gene (reference sequence). Germline trimming cut 0 bases from V and 6 bases from J; bases unmatched to any gene: 7. The CDR3 contains 15 residues. Here the CDR3 reads CASSIDRQGVDGYTF. CDR3 nucleotides: TGTGCCAGTAGTATAGATCGACAGGGTGTCGATGGCTACACCTTC.

The rearrangement joins TRBV11-2 to TRBJ2-7; either TRBD1 or TRBD2 may fit D (6 bases each). This CDR3 spans 15 amino acids. Per the germline V gene, CDR1 is SGHAT and CDR2 is FQNNGV. The ends were cut back, 2 bases at V and 1 base at J, with 12 bases in the middle. Here the CDR3 reads CASSLRGRGSYEQYF. CDR3 nucleotides: TGTGCCAGCAGCTTACGGGGGCGCGGGTCCTACGAGCAGTACTTC.

This clone appeared a single time. The chain uses TRBV7-9 and TRBJ2-2, with D perhaps matching TRBD2 (6 bases). Germline V gene lookup returns CDR1 SEHNR and CDR2 FQNEAQ (reference sequence). Trimming pared 6 bases from V and 6 bases from J, leaving 17 bases between. The CDR3 is 15 amino acids. CDR3 residues: CASSYHGGAPGELFF. Here the CDR3 DNA reads TGTGCCAGCAGTTATCACGGGGGAGCGCCCGGGGAGCTGTTTTTT.

The chain combines TRBV9 with TRBJ2-7, with 10 bases that match TRBD2. V shed 0 bases and J 5 bases; nucleotides not matched to a gene: 5. In germline, CDR1 is SGDLS, CDR2 YYNGEE. The CDR3 totals 15 residues. CDR3 in DNA: TGTGCCAGCAGCGTAGTTCCCGGACTAGCGGACGAGCAGTACTTC. Translated, it gives CASSVVPGLADEQYF.

Ten or more counts support this clone. Other nucleotide sequences from this sample produce the same CDR3. The chain uses TRBV9 and TRBJ1-3; D remains unclear. CDR1 SGDLS and CDR2 YYNGEE come from the germline V gene. The CDR3 loop spans 18 amino acids. The V gene lost 2 bases and the J gene lost 1 base, with 19 bases spanning the gap. CDR3: CASSVGWESRRSGNTIYF. Here the CDR3 DNA reads TGTGCCAGCAGCGTGGGTTGGGAATCCAGGCGTTCTGGAAACACCATATATTTT.

This clone was picked up a small number of times. This sequence joins TRBV25-1 and TRBJ1-3; TRBD1 agrees at 9 bases. The CDR3 contains 14 residues. Germline CDR1 MGHDK, CDR2 SYGVNS. The V gene end was trimmed by 5 bases and the J gene end by 7 bases; junction bases not matched to a gene: 6. CDR3 protein: CASSRDREGNTIYF. DNA for the CDR3: TGTGCCAGCAGTCGGGACAGGGAAGGGAACACCATATATTTT.

The J gene is TRBJ2-1, the V gene TRBV6-6; 10 bases are a match to TRBD2. Germline V CDR1 and CDR2: MNHNY, SVGAGI (reference sequence). V lost 10 bases, J lost 5 bases, and 11 bases stayed unmatched. The CDR3 has 15 amino acids. The CDR3 loop is CATSGRALGDNEQFF. Written as DNA, the CDR3 is TGTGCCACCAGCGGGAGGGCCCTTGGGGACAATGAGCAGTTCTTC.

V usage is TRBV25-1 and J usage is TRBJ2-7; 8 nucleotides line up with TRBD1. With V trimmed by 0 bases and J by 7 bases, 8 bases remained unmatched. In germline, CDR1 is MGHDK, CDR2 SYGVNS. There are 15 residues in the CDR3. As DNA, the CDR3 is TGTGCCAGCAGTGAATATCCCCAGGGGGCGGATGAGCAGTACTTC. It specifies CASSEYPQGADEQYF.

As for this clone: Possible read error: a much larger clone is one base away. In the same sample, other DNA sequences code for this CDR3. The chain combines TRBV29-1 with TRBJ2-3; TRBD1 agrees at 8 bases. V lost 6 bases and J lost 11; bases outside the gene matches: 7. The CDR3 covers 11 residues. The germline gives CDR1 SQVTM, CDR2 ANQGSEA. CDR3 loop: CSVDRAFGQYF. In DNA form, the CDR3 reads TGCAGCGTGGACAGGGCATTTGGGCAGTATTTT.

The J gene is TRBJ2-5, the V gene TRBV7-9, with D possibly TRBD2 on 6 matching bases. CDR3 length: 16 residues. V was trimmed by 2 bases and J by 2 bases, leaving 15 bases between them. Germline V gene sequence: CDR1 SEHNR, CDR2 FQNEAQ (reference sequence). CDR3 bases: TGTGCCAGCAGCTTAATCGCGGGGAGAACACAAGAGACCCAGTACTTC. Translating it yields CASSLIAGRTQETQYF.

The chain uses TRBV28 and TRBJ2-7, with TRBD2 identical over 13 bases. The CDR3 extends over 14 amino acids. Unmatched junction bases numbered 6, after V lost 6 bases and J lost 7 bases. Germline CDR1 MDHEN, CDR2 SYDVKM. The CDR3 protein is CASSPPGLAGEQYF. DNA of the CDR3: TGTGCCAGCAGCCCACCGGGACTAGCGGGAGAGCAGTACTTC.

The chain recombines TRBV27 with TRBJ2-5; 8 bases are shared with TRBD2. This CDR3 contains 16 residues. V trimming: 0 bases; J trimming: 1 base; junction bases outside the gene matches: 4. Germline CDR1 reads MNHEY; CDR2 reads SMNVEV (reference sequence). CDR3 bases: TGTGCCAGCAGTTTATCGTTGCGGGAGGCCCAAGAGACCCAGTACTTC. Translation gives CASSLSLREAQETQYF.

A word on this clone: The same CDR3 also results from other DNA sequences found in this sample. This chain uses TRBV28 with TRBJ2-7; no reliable D call. The CDR3 covers 12 residues. V was cut by 6 bases and J by 4 bases, with 10 bases left in between. Germline CDR1 reads MDHEN; CDR2 reads SYDVKM. CDR3 bases: TGTGCCAGCAGCCTGGCTGGGTACGAGCAGTACTTC. Translated, it gives CASSLAGYEQYF.

The chain has TRBV4-3 and TRBJ2-7, with D tentatively TRBD1 (6 bases). CDR3 length: 15 residues. Trimming stripped 0 bases from V and 1 base from J, with 10 bases between. The germline V gene has CDR1 LGHNA and CDR2 YSLEER. CDR3 bases: TGCGCCAGCAGCCAAGACGGGCAGGGGTCCTACGAGCAGTACTTC. Translation: CASSQDGQGSYEQYF.

This clone appeared once. This chain joins TRBV9 and TRBJ2-1; D is perhaps TRBD2 (6 bases). Trimming took off 0 bases at V and 9 bases at J, with 16 bases between the two ends. The germline V gene encodes CDR1 SGDLS and CDR2 YYNGEE. The CDR3 contains 15 residues. The CDR3 nucleotides are TGTGCCAGCAGCGTAGCACCGACCCGGGAGCTTGAGCAGTTCTTC. It encodes CASSVAPTRELEQFF.

This clone has only one observation. CDR3 protein: CASSPQYPGDTGELFF. CDR3 DNA: TGTGCCAGCAGCCCCCAATACCCTGGCGACACCGGGGAGCTGTTTTTT. The genes are TRBV28 and TRBJ2-2; D call uncertain. The CDR3 covers 16 residues. Trimming took off 6 bases at V and 3 bases at J, with 17 bases between the two ends. CDR1 MDHEN and CDR2 SYDVKM come from the germline V gene.

This chain connects TRBV5-1 to TRBJ2-3, with D tentatively TRBD1 (5 bases). Germline V gene lookup returns CDR1 SGHRS and CDR2 YFSETQ. The CDR3 spans 15 residues. Trimming removed 4 bases at V and 0 bases at J, with 12 bases between. The CDR3 protein is CASSPLGPSTDTQYF. The CDR3 nucleotides are TGCGCCAGCAGCCCCTTGGGGCCGAGCACAGATACGCAGTATTTT.

The chain uses TRBV15 and TRBJ2-3, with 8 bases fitting TRBD2. J was trimmed by 3 bases and V by 0 bases; bases with no gene match: 5. This CDR3 is built from 16 residues. Germline CDR1 LNHNV, CDR2 YYDKDF (reference sequence). CDR3 sequence reads: CATSRDVSGMTDTQYF. In DNA, the CDR3 is TGTGCCACCAGCAGAGATGTTAGCGGGATGACAGATACGCAGTATTTT.

This chain uses TRBV5-6 with TRBJ1-2, with TRBD1 matching 8 bases. J lost 2 bases, V lost 4 bases, and 13 bases had no gene match. The germline CDR1 and CDR2 sequences are SGHDT and YYEEEE. This CDR3 comprises 17 residues. The CDR3 protein is CASSAVDRDPLNYGYTF. The DNA of the CDR3 is TGTGCCAGCAGCGCCGTGGACAGGGACCCCCTCAACTATGGCTACACCTTC.